Listed here are 20 T cell receptor beta chains from one sample, sequenced in a study of cytotoxic CD8 clonotypes in ibrutinib-treated CLL. TCRdb's table, derived via immunoSEQ multiplex PCR, lists solely in-frame clones and lacks some. The sample has over 200,000 clones, 70% seen once. The material was PBMCs, obtained after 12 months of ibrutinib treatment. These receptors were collected from a human donor with chronic lymphocytic leukemia.

This clone was detected once. The chain couples TRBV6-5 to TRBJ2-7; tentatively, D is TRBD1 or TRBD2 (6 bases each). V was trimmed by 0 bases and J by 4 bases, leaving 16 bases between them. The CDR3 length is 16 residues. Germline CDR1 is MNHEY and CDR2 is SVGAGI. This chain's CDR3 is CASSYSKHGGSYEQYF. Written as DNA, the CDR3 is TGTGCCAGCAGTTACTCGAAGCACGGGGGCAGTTACGAGCAGTACTTC.

The CDR3 DNA reads as TGCGCCAGCAGCTATCCGCGGACTAGCGGGAGTGAGACCCAGTACTTC. Translation gives CASSYPRTSGSETQYF. This sequence joins TRBV4-1 and TRBJ2-5; 13 positions agree with TRBD2. The CDR3 loop spans 16 amino acids. The V segment lost 5 bases and the J segment 5 bases; nucleotides outside the gene matches: 8. Germline V CDR1 and CDR2: MGHRA, YSYEKL.

The rearrangement links TRBV9 to TRBJ1-5; possible D gene TRBD1, 5 bases. Per the germline V gene, CDR1 is SGDLS and CDR2 is YYNGEE. V was clipped by 0 bases and J by 0 bases, with 19 bases between them. This CDR3 is built from 19 residues. The CDR3 bases are TGTGCCAGCAGCGTAGACACTAAATCGGGGGGAATTAGCAATCAGCCCCAGCATTTT. Its translation is CASSVDTKSGGISNQPQHF.

This clone was found once. The chain has TRBV5-1 and TRBJ2-5; a possible D gene is TRBD2 (5 bases). This CDR3 has 15 amino acids. Per the germline V gene, CDR1 is SGHRS and CDR2 is YFSETQ. Deletions cut 0 bases from V and 5 bases from J, with 14 bases between. CDR3 coding DNA: TGCGCCAGCAGCTTGGCCATCGCTCGAGGGGAGACCCAGTACTTC. Translating gives CASSLAIARGETQYF.

The chain is built from TRBV9 and TRBJ2-3; 13 bases map to TRBD2. The CDR3 spans 16 residues. The V gene end was trimmed by 4 bases and the J gene end by 5 bases; junction bases not matched to a gene: 7. Germline CDR1 SGDLS, CDR2 YYNGEE. CDR3 region: CASSLGTSGMGDTQYF. CDR3 DNA sequence: TGTGCCAGCAGCCTAGGGACTAGCGGGATGGGAGATACGCAGTATTTT.

The chain couples TRBV7-9 to TRBJ2-1; D may be TRBD2 (6 bases). V was pared by 5 bases and J by 10 bases, with 15 bases between. Per germline, CDR1 SEHNR and CDR2 FQNEAQ (reference sequence). This CDR3 has 13 amino acids. As DNA, the CDR3 is TGTGCCAGCAGCCTAACGGTCGGGGGAGAGCAGTTCTTC. As protein: CASSLTVGGEQFF.

The chain links TRBV30 to TRBJ1-5, with D possibly matching TRBD1 (6 bases). The germline gives CDR1 GTSNPN, CDR2 SVGIG (reference sequence). The CDR3 spans 13 residues. The V end lost 5 bases, the J end lost 5 bases, and 13 bases lay between the germline ends. CDR3 coding DNA: TGTGCCTGGGGGGGGCAGGGTGATCAGCCCCAGCATTTT. Protein product: CAWGGQGDQPQHF.

In its sample, this clone was seen a few times. The rearrangement uses TRBV6-5 and TRBJ1-2; D perhaps matches TRBD1 (6 bases). Trimming removed 4 bases from V and 5 bases from J, with 17 bases in between. Germline CDR1 and CDR2: MNHEY and SVGAGI. The CDR3 is made up of 15 amino acids. The CDR3 loop is CASSSTGQKPYGYTF. The CDR3, as DNA: TGTGCCAGCAGTTCCACCGGACAGAAGCCATATGGCTACACCTTC.

The V call is TRBV7-9, the J call TRBJ2-3; D perhaps matches TRBD2 (6 bases). Germline lookup yields CDR1 SEHNR and CDR2 FQNEAQ (reference sequence). Trimming left V 3 bases short and J 4 bases short, with 20 bases between. This CDR3 comprises 17 residues. DNA of the CDR3: TGTGCCAGCAGCTTCTCCCCGGGGCTGGGGGAGGCAGATACGCAGTATTTT. Translating it yields CASSFSPGLGEADTQYF.

This clone showed up many times. The junction differs from germline at one of its ends, possibly a read error. V usage is TRBV7-7 and J usage is TRBJ2-1, with TRBD2 identical over 8 bases. The length of the CDR3 is 15 residues. Germline CDR1 and CDR2: SSHAT and FNYEAQ (reference sequence). The CDR3 protein is CASSLTGGPANEQFF. CDR3 nucleotide sequence: TGTGCTAGCAGCTTAACGGGAGGGCCGGCGAATGAGCAGTTCTTC. The full variable domain, completed using reference TRBV7-7 and TRBJ2-1, is GAGVSQSPRYKVTKRGQDVTLRCDPISSHATLYWYQQALGQGPEFLTYFNYEAQPDKSGLPSDRFSAERPEGSISTLTIQRTEQRDSAMYRCASSLTGGPANEQFFGPGTRLTVL.

The CDR3: CASKAGGNTEAFF. The CDR3 coding sequence is TGCGCCAGCAAGGCAGGCGGTAACACTGAAGCTTTCTTT. This chain connects TRBV10-2 to TRBJ1-1; D is unresolved. The CDR3 is 13 amino acids. Per the germline V gene, CDR1 is WSHSY and CDR2 is SAAADI. V was pared by 7 bases and J by 2 bases, with 11 bases between.

The genes are TRBV9 and TRBJ1-3; possible D gene TRBD1, 5 bases. Trimming left V 0 bases short and J 2 bases short, with 12 bases between. Germline loops: CDR1 SGDLS, CDR2 YYNGEE. The CDR3 sequence is 16 residues long. The CDR3 nucleotides read TGTGCCAGCAGCGTAGGGGGAGGGGACCCTGGAAACACCATATATTTT. As protein: CASSVGGGDPGNTIYF.

V gene TRBV6-4 combines with J gene TRBJ2-1, with 12 bases identical to TRBD2. With 2 bases clipped from V and 6 bases from J, the junction kept 8 bases outside the gene matches. The CDR3 has 17 amino acids. Germline assignment: CDR1 MRHNA and CDR2 SNTAGT. The CDR3 DNA reads as TGTGCCAGCAGTGACCCACGCCTAGCGGGAGGGCTCAATGAGCAGTTCTTC. Amino acid sequence: CASSDPRLAGGLNEQFF.

This chain links TRBV6-5 with TRBJ2-5; TRBD2 is a possible D gene (5 bases). V lost 3 bases and J 1 base, leaving 15 bases between the germline ends. CDR3 length: 16 amino acids. Germline values: CDR1 MNHEY, CDR2 SVGAGI. Here the CDR3 DNA reads TGTGCCAGCAGTTATGGGATTGGAGCGGCCCAAGAGACCCAGTACTTC. Translated, it gives CASSYGIGAAQETQYF.

CDR3 nucleotides: TGTGCCTCCCTCTCCCCCTCCTACGAGCAGTACTTC. This gives the protein CASLSPSYEQYF. The chain links TRBV30 to TRBJ2-7; no definite D call. V was clipped by 7 bases and J by 0 bases, with 10 bases between them. Looked up from germline, CDR1 is GTSNPN and CDR2 is SVGIG (reference sequence). The CDR3 is made up of 12 amino acids.

This clone came up once. V is TRBV18 and J is TRBJ2-5; D unclear. Germline V gene sequence: CDR1 KGHSH, CDR2 LQKENI. This CDR3 comprises 10 residues. V was clipped by 7 bases and J by 0 bases, with 0 bases between them. The CDR3 DNA is TGTGCCAGCTACCAAGAGACCCAGTACTTC. It yields the protein CASYQETQYF.

The V gene is TRBV30, the J gene TRBJ2-3; possibly TRBD1 or TRBD2 for D (6 bases each). CDR3 size: 15 residues. Trimming took off 0 bases at V and 2 bases at J, with 12 bases between the two ends. The V gene's germline CDR1 is GTSNPN and CDR2 SVGIG (reference sequence). The DNA of the CDR3 is TGTGCCTGGAGTGTGAGTCGGGGGCCCACAGATACGCAGTATTTT. It encodes CAWSVSRGPTDTQYF.

This chain joins TRBV14 and TRBJ2-7; D tentatively fits TRBD1 or TRBD2 (5 bases each). Germline V gene sequence: CDR1 SGHDN, CDR2 FVKESK. V gave up 4 bases and J gave up 6 bases, with 19 bases separating them. The CDR3 sequence is 15 residues long. The CDR3, as DNA: TGTGCCAGCAGCCGATCCGGGACGAAGTTCCGCGAGCAGTACTTC. Translation gives CASSRSGTKFREQYF.

This chain links TRBV19 with TRBJ2-7; 9 nucleotides line up with TRBD2. Germline CDR1 and CDR2: LNHDA and SQIVND (reference sequence). The CDR3 is 15 amino acids. V trimming: 2 bases; J trimming: 6 bases; junction bases outside the gene matches: 8. CDR3 protein: CASSIRRIAGAEQYF. The DNA of the CDR3 is TGTGCCAGTAGTATAAGGAGGATAGCGGGAGCCGAGCAGTACTTC.

J is TRBJ2-3 and V is TRBV18; D is unresolved. Trimming removed 3 bases at V and 4 bases at J, with 5 bases between. CDR1 is KGHSH, CDR2 LQKENI, per germline. The CDR3 has 12 residues. Here the CDR3 reads CASSPKSDTQYF. DNA of the CDR3: TGTGCCAGCTCACCCAAGTCAGATACGCAGTATTTT.